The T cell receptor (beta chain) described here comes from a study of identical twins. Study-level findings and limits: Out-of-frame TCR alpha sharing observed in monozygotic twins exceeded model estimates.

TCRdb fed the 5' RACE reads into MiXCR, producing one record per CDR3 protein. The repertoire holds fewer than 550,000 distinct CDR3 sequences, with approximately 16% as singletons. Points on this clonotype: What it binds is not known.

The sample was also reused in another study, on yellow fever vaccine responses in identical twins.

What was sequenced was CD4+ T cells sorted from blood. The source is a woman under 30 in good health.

The CDR3 nucleotides read TGTGCCAGCAGTTCCACAGGGGACACTGAAGCTTTCTTT. Translating it yields CASSSTGDTEAFF. The chain combines TRBV12-3 or TRBV12-4 with TRBJ1-1, with 7 bases lining up with TRBD1. CDR3 length equals 13 residues. The ends lost 4 bases at V and 3 bases at J; junction bases unmatched: 2.